Listed here are 18 T cell receptor beta chains from one sample, sequenced in a study of cytomegalovirus exposure and HLA in healthy donors. Here immunoSEQ multiplex PCR was the method, and the copy in TCRdb shows in-frame clones only, minus some. The data hold 150,000 to 250,000 clones, with 65% to 90% observed a single time. Source material: PBMCs. The receptors here all came from a woman under 40 in good health and CMV-seropositive.

V and J are TRBV7-2 and TRBJ2-7; D is uncertain. CDR1 and CDR2 (germline): SGHTA, FQGNSA. This CDR3 is built from 15 residues. V was trimmed by 5 bases and J by 4 bases, leaving 18 bases between them. This CDR3 is CASSNGPLGRYEQYF. CDR3 nucleotides: TGTGCCAGCAGCAACGGTCCCCTAGGCCGTTACGAGCAGTACTTC.

V usage is TRBV6-6 and J usage is TRBJ2-7; D might be TRBD1 (5 bases). Trimming removed 6 bases from V and 5 bases from J, with 14 bases in between. The CDR3 contains 13 residues. Germline-derived CDR1 and CDR2 are MNHNY and SVGAGI (reference sequence). CDR3: CASSDNTRDEQYF. The CDR3 DNA sequence: TGTGCCAGCAGCGACAATACCAGGGACGAGCAGTACTTC.

This clone showed up just once. The chain is built from TRBV7-2 and TRBJ1-3, with 9 nucleotides matching TRBD1. Trimming took 5 bases from V and 2 from J; bases not matched to a gene: 4. CDR1 is SGHTA, CDR2 FQGNSA, per germline. The CDR3 extends over 15 amino acids. CDR3 DNA: TGTGCCAGCAGCCCGGACAGGGGACCTGGAAACACCATATATTTT. It translates to CASSPDRGPGNTIYF. Based on the CDR3 plus reference TRBV7-2 and TRBJ1-3, the full variable domain is GAGVSQSPSNKVTEKGKDVELRCDPISGHTALYWYRQSLGQGLEFLIYFQGNSAPDKSGLPSDRFSAERTGGSVSTLTIQRTQQEDSAVYLCASSPDRGPGNTIYFGEGSWLTVV.

This CDR3 reads CASILSGRSQPQHF. For the CDR3, the DNA is TGTGCCAGCATTTTGTCGGGAAGGAGTCAGCCCCAGCATTTT. The chain links TRBV28 to TRBJ1-5, with unresolved D. Germline-derived CDR1 and CDR2 are MDHEN and SYDVKM. The V end was cut by 7 bases, the J end by 6 bases, with 16 bases between. This CDR3 has 14 residues.

The V gene is TRBV25-1, the J gene TRBJ2-1, with D perhaps TRBD2 (6 bases). The germline gives CDR1 MGHDK, CDR2 SYGVNS. The germline V and J ends were trimmed by 2 bases and 8 bases, with 16 bases remaining between them. The CDR3 is 15 residues long. The CDR3 bases are TGTGCCAGCAGTGAAGGGGTAGCGGTCCTCGATGAGCAGTTCTTC. This encodes CASSEGVAVLDEQFF. The complete variable domain, with remaining parts taken from reference TRBV25-1 and TRBJ2-1, reads EADIYQTPRYLVIGTGKKITLECSQTMGHDKMYWYQQDPGMELHLIHYSYGVNSTEKGDLSSESTVSRIRTEHFPLTLESARPSHTSQYLCASSEGVAVLDEQFFGPGTRLTVL.

The chain employs TRBV6-6 and TRBJ2-3, with TRBD2 identical over 13 bases. The CDR3 consists of 13 residues. V dropped 6 bases and J dropped 6; count of bases not matched to a gene: 0. The germline V gene has CDR1 MNHNY and CDR2 SVGAGI (reference sequence). CDR3 amino acids: CASRTSGGDTQYF. CDR3 in DNA: TGTGCCAGCAGGACTAGCGGGGGGGATACGCAGTATTTT.

The rearrangement uses TRBV19 and TRBJ2-7; 7 positions agree with TRBD2. Losses at the gene ends were 5 bases for V and 5 bases for J; bases not matched to a gene: 9. CDR3 size: 14 residues. In germline, CDR1 is LNHDA, CDR2 SQIVND (reference sequence). CDR3 sequence (DNA): TGTGCCAGTAGTCCTTCTCGGACTAGGGACGAGCAGTACTTC. This sequence encodes CASSPSRTRDEQYF.

In this sample, this clone turned up a few times. The V call is TRBV15, the J call TRBJ1-5; the D gene is possibly TRBD1 (6 bases). Deletions cut 0 bases from V and 1 base from J, with 13 bases between. Looked up from germline, CDR1 is LNHNV and CDR2 is YYDKDF (reference sequence). CDR3 length: 17 residues. CDR3 amino acids: CATSRDLGGQSNQPQHF. DNA of the CDR3: TGTGCCACCAGCAGAGATCTGGGGGGGCAAAGCAATCAGCCCCAGCATTTT.

Only a few counts were recorded for this clone. This sequence joins TRBV30 and TRBJ1-1; no definite D call. The V and J ends lost 7 bases and 1 base respectively, with 7 bases between them. The germline CDR1 and CDR2 sequences are GTSNPN and SVGIG (reference sequence). The CDR3 spans 11 residues. The CDR3 DNA follows: TGTGCCTTACAAGAGAACACTGAAGCTTTCTTT. This translates into CALQENTEAFF.

The genes are TRBV2 and TRBJ2-5; 7 nucleotides line up with TRBD1. Germline V gene sequence: CDR1 SNHLY, CDR2 FYNNEI. The CDR3 contains 14 residues. Trimming removed 6 bases from V and 1 base from J; junction bases left unmatched: 5. This chain's CDR3 is CASRDDRAQETQYF. CDR3 DNA: TGTGCCAGCAGGGATGACAGGGCCCAAGAGACCCAGTACTTC.

V usage is TRBV6-5 and J usage is TRBJ1-1; weak D call: TRBD1 (5 bases). The CDR3 covers 14 residues. Germline CDR1 reads MNHEY; CDR2 reads SVGAGI. With 8 bases removed from V and 2 bases from J, the gap between germline ends came to 15 bases. The CDR3 sequence is CASWSPGDNTEAFF. CDR3 DNA sequence: TGTGCCAGCTGGTCCCCGGGGGACAACACTGAAGCTTTCTTT.

The gene calls are TRBV2 and TRBJ1-1; D perhaps matches TRBD1 (5 bases). The CDR3 spans 16 residues. CDR1 and CDR2 from the germline V gene are SNHLY and FYNNEI. Trimming took 4 bases from V and 2 from J, leaving 17 bases between them. The CDR3 loop reads CASSGRGREINTEAFF. CDR3 nucleotide sequence: TGTGCCAGCAGTGGGCGGGGCAGGGAAATCAACACTGAAGCTTTCTTT.

This sequence joins TRBV7-9 and TRBJ2-1; D might be TRBD1 (6 bases). The CDR3 totals 14 residues. Germline CDR1 reads SEHNR; CDR2 reads FQNEAQ (reference sequence). The V end was cut by 1 base, the J end by 10 bases, with 14 bases between. The DNA of the CDR3 is TGTGCCAGCAGCTTAGAAGGCAGGGGAAGCGAGCAGTTCTTC. Its protein is CASSLEGRGSEQFF.

The chain joins TRBV29-1 to TRBJ1-1; 7 positions match TRBD1. Germline CDR1 reads SQVTM; CDR2 reads ANQGSEA. The CDR3 contains 12 residues. The V and J ends lost 2 bases and 5 bases, in that order; junction bases with no gene match: 2. DNA of the CDR3: TGCAGCGTTGAATGGGACAGTACTGAAGCTTTCTTT. It codes for CSVEWDSTEAFF. Filled out from reference TRBV29-1 and TRBJ1-1, the complete variable domain reads SAVISQKPSRDICQRGTSLTIQCQVDSQVTMMFWYRQQPGQSLTLIATANQGSEATYESGFVIDKFPISRPNLTFSTLTVSNMSPEDSSIYLCSVEWDSTEAFFGQGTRLTVV.

The chain couples TRBV5-4 to TRBJ1-2; D call uncertain. Germline V gene lookup returns CDR1 SGHNT and CDR2 YYREEE (reference sequence). V lost 4 bases, J lost 7 bases, and 20 bases lay in between. The CDR3 is made up of 15 amino acids. The CDR3 nucleotides read TGTGCCAGCAGCGAGGGTAGTAAGGGAATAATTGGCTACACCTTC. Its translation is CASSEGSKGIIGYTF.

This chain connects TRBV9 to TRBJ1-1; D ambiguous. Germline lookup yields CDR1 SGDLS and CDR2 YYNGEE. V was trimmed by 4 bases and J by 1 base, leaving 14 bases between them. This CDR3 has 15 amino acids. The chain's CDR3 is CASSPPTSGNTEAFF. The CDR3 region has the DNA TGTGCCAGCAGCCCCCCAACCTCCGGGAACACTGAAGCTTTCTTT.

This rearrangement joins TRBV6-1 to TRBJ2-7; tentative D call: TRBD1 (5 bases). CDR3 size: 13 residues. Germline CDR1 reads MNHNS; CDR2 reads SASEGT. V lost 7 bases to trimming and J lost 0 bases, with 10 bases between them. In nucleotides, the CDR3 is TGTGCCAGCACCAGGACACTCTCCTACGAGCAGTACTTC. It translates to CASTRTLSYEQYF.

The chain recombines TRBV2 with TRBJ2-5; D may be TRBD1 (6 bases). This CDR3 is built from 11 residues. Germline loops: CDR1 SNHLY, CDR2 FYNNEI. This CDR3 reads CATTGWETQYF. The CDR3 DNA reads TGTGCAACGACAGGATGGGAGACCCAGTACTTC.